This T cell receptor (beta chain) was observed in a study of T-cell memory formation after mild COVID-19. This clonotype was counted a few times. The antigen remains unidentified. Germline CDR1 is SGHAT and CDR2 is FQDESV (reference sequence). This CDR3 has 14 amino acids. The ends lost 5 bases at V and 2 bases at J; junction bases unmatched: 4. Study results and caveats: Day 15 to 85 contracting clones showed balanced CD4/CD8; day 15 to 37 expanders favored CD4+.

5'RACE primed at constant segments yielded TCR alpha and TCR beta cDNA libraries bearing sample barcodes and UMIs. TCRdb re-analysed the 5' RACE reads in MiXCR, keeping a single row per CDR3 protein. Here the sample spans some 160,000 distinct CDR3 sequences, 25% to 40% being singletons. The gene calls are TRBV11-1 and TRBJ2-7; 9 bases align to TRBD1. The receptor comes from an adult woman who had mild COVID-19 (a few samples of this study predate the infection). Cell type and time point are not known. The specimen was PBMCs or a T cell subset sorted from them (not recorded which). CDR3 in DNA: TGTGCCAGCAGCCCAAGGACAGGGGCCTACGAGCAGTACTTC. Translated, it gives CASSPRTGAYEQYF.